The rows below give T cell receptor beta chains drawn from one sample of a study of blood T cell repertoires in COVID-19. Clones were read by immunoSEQ multiplex PCR, and TCRdb kept only the in-frame ones, dropping some. The sample shows around 300,000 clones, about four fifths of them seen only once. Sequenced input: peripheral blood. The receptors derive from a man aged 25 to 40 with active or convalescent COVID-19. Both conserved end residues are trimmed from each CDR3. A D gene is named only where the DNA matches it firmly. The size of a clone is reported for some rows only, either as once, few or many, or as a class for expanded clones.

len: 12; abundance: -; j_gene: TRBJ2-3; v_gene: TRBV28; d_gene: -; CDR3aa: ASSLYATVDTQY
len: 13; abundance: -; j_gene: TRBJ1-2; v_gene: TRBV9; d_gene: TRBD1; CDR3aa: ASSTGQGGRDGYT
len: 13; abundance: -; j_gene: TRBJ1-2; v_gene: TRBV6-5; d_gene: TRBD1; CDR3aa: ASSYDRERIYGYT
len: 14; abundance: -; j_gene: TRBJ2-1; v_gene: TRBV4-1; d_gene: -; CDR3aa: ASSPGIGAAYNEQF
len: 12; abundance: -; j_gene: TRBJ2-7; v_gene: TRBV6-2/TRBV6-3; d_gene: -; CDR3aa: ASSQDGDSYEQY
len: 14; abundance: once; j_gene: TRBJ2-1; v_gene: TRBV9; d_gene: TRBD2; CDR3aa: ASSAGLAGSYNEQF
len: 15; abundance: -; j_gene: TRBJ1-1; v_gene: TRBV4-2; d_gene: TRBD1; CDR3aa: ASSPTPGQGFGTEAF
len: 11; abundance: -; j_gene: TRBJ1-1; v_gene: TRBV6-5; d_gene: -; CDR3aa: ASRSDQSSEAF
len: 12; abundance: -; j_gene: TRBJ1-1; v_gene: TRBV2; d_gene: TRBD1; CDR3aa: ASTSQGARTEAF
len: 13; abundance: -; j_gene: TRBJ1-2; v_gene: TRBV9; d_gene: -; CDR3aa: ASSVGAGPADGYT
len: 12; abundance: -; j_gene: TRBJ1-4; v_gene: TRBV7-2; d_gene: -; CDR3aa: ASSVTRANEKLF
len: 10; abundance: -; j_gene: TRBJ1-1; v_gene: TRBV29-1; d_gene: TRBD1; CDR3aa: SVRTGITEAF
len: 12; abundance: -; j_gene: TRBJ2-7; v_gene: TRBV5-1; d_gene: TRBD1; CDR3aa: ASSFGDRGYEQY
len: 12; abundance: -; j_gene: TRBJ2-7; v_gene: TRBV5-1; d_gene: TRBD2; CDR3aa: ASSLESGSYEQY
len: 15; abundance: -; j_gene: TRBJ2-3; v_gene: TRBV5-1; d_gene: TRBD2; CDR3aa: ASSPGSGTSGTGTQY
len: 13; abundance: -; j_gene: TRBJ1-2; v_gene: TRBV15; d_gene: -; CDR3aa: ATSRDIGANYGYT
len: 13; abundance: -; j_gene: TRBJ1-5; v_gene: TRBV7-2; d_gene: TRBD1; CDR3aa: ASSARQGSYQPQH
len: 14; abundance: -; j_gene: TRBJ2-7; v_gene: TRBV5-4; d_gene: -; CDR3aa: ASSPDGDLTGYEQY
len: 13; abundance: -; j_gene: TRBJ2-3; v_gene: TRBV7-2; d_gene: -; CDR3aa: ASSLVTSETDTQY
len: 14; abundance: -; j_gene: TRBJ1-4; v_gene: TRBV27; d_gene: TRBD1; CDR3aa: ASSSPTGGINEKLF
len: 13; abundance: -; j_gene: TRBJ1-1; v_gene: TRBV19; d_gene: -; CDR3aa: ASSLGRGMNTEAF
len: 12; abundance: -; j_gene: TRBJ2-7; v_gene: TRBV28; d_gene: -; CDR3aa: ASSHYTGSYEQY